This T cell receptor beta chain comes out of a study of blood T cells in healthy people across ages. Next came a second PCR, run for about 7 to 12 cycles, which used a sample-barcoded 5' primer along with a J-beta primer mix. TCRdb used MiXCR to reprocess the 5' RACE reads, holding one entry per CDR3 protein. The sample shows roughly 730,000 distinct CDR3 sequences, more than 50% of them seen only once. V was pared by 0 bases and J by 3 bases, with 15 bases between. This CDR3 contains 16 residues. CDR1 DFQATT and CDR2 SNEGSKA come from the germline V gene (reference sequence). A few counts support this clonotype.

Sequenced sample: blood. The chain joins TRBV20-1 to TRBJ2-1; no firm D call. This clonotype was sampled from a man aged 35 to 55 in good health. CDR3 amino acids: CSAREGGSVNYNEQFF. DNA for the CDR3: TGCAGTGCTAGAGAGGGTGGGTCCGTAAACTACAATGAGCAGTTCTTC.